Listed below are T cell receptor beta chains from one sample, sequenced in a study of vaccination and CD4 T cells after COVID-19. TCRdb processed the PCR reads anew with MiXCR; each CDR3 protein has one entry. Of under 20,000 distinct CDR3 sequences listed, roughly 50% were seen once; the top ten hold about 18%. Their specific antigens are unknown. This material consisted of CD4+ T cells from blood, cultured in vitro, taken about 7 months after SARS-CoV-2 vaccination. The origin of the receptors is a human donor who had recovered from COVID-19. CDR3s include the opening cysteine and the closing phenylalanine or tryptophan. The D gene is left open where the match is weak. Where a row states a size, it is once, few, many or the class of an expanded clone; other rows omit it.

TRBJ2-3 | NA | TRBV7-2 | NA | CASSPRGPNPGSDTQYF | TGTGCCAGCAGCCCACGGGGCCCCAACCCGGGCTCAGATACGCAGTATTTT
TRBJ1-1 | NA | TRBV27 | NA | CASRPGGLLRAMNTEAFF | TGTGCCAGCAGACCCGGGGGGCTTCTTCGAGCAATGAACACTGAAGCTTTCTTT
TRBJ2-3 | NA | TRBV24-1 | NA | CATSDLPTSPGTDTQYF | TGTGCCACCAGTGATTTGCCTACTAGTCCAGGCACAGATACGCAGTATTTT
TRBJ1-2 | TRBD1 | TRBV19 | few | CASSPLRDSQLYGYTF | TGTGCCAGTAGTCCACTTCGGGACAGCCAGCTCTATGGCTACACCTTC
TRBJ2-7 | TRBD1 | TRBV28 | NA | CASSSSWTGGVYEQYF | TGTGCCAGCAGTTCAAGCTGGACAGGGGGTGTCTACGAGCAGTACTTC
TRBJ2-3 | TRBD2 | TRBV9 | NA | CASSSLASGITDTQYF | TGTGCCAGCAGCTCCTTGGCTAGCGGGATCACAGATACGCAGTATTTT
TRBJ2-3 | NA | TRBV19 | NA | CATRDSPTDTQYF | TGTGCCACCCGGGACTCCCCAACAGATACGCAGTATTTT
TRBJ1-1 | NA | TRBV20-1 | few | CSARAQAGSTEAFF | TGCAGTGCTAGAGCTCAGGCGGGGAGCACTGAAGCTTTCTTT
TRBJ1-6 | NA | TRBV2 | NA | CASSDRGATWNSPLHF | TGTGCCAGCAGTGATCGGGGGGCGACCTGGAATTCACCCCTCCACTTT
TRBJ2-7 | TRBD2 | TRBV7-8 | NA | CASTLAGVSYEQYF | TGTGCCAGCACCCTAGCGGGGGTCTCCTACGAGCAGTACTTC
TRBJ1-6 | TRBD1 | TRBV6-1 | few | CASSRGQGESPLHF | TGTGCCAGCAGCAGGGGACAGGGGGAGTCACCCCTCCACTTT
TRBJ2-5 | NA | TRBV20-1 | few | CSAMTSSETQYF | TGCAGTGCCATGACTAGTAGTGAGACCCAGTACTTC
TRBJ2-7 | NA | TRBV5-5 | NA | CASSSIGSRVNYEQYF | TGTGCCAGCAGCTCCATTGGGTCAAGGGTGAACTACGAGCAGTACTTC
TRBJ1-1 | TRBD1 | TRBV7-3 | few | CASSRQGSTEAFF | TGTGCCAGCAGTCGACAGGGTTCCACTGAAGCTTTCTTT
TRBJ2-3 | NA | TRBV11-2 | few | CASNTLGFSDTQYF | TGTGCCAGCAACACCCTGGGGTTCTCAGATACGCAGTATTTT
TRBJ1-1 | NA | TRBV6-5 | NA | CASSYNSGAPLGAFF | TGTGCCAGCAGTTACAACTCAGGGGCCCCCTTGGGGGCTTTCTTT
TRBJ2-2 | TRBD2 | TRBV15 | NA | CATSREGGRGAGELFF | TGTGCCACCAGCAGAGAGGGCGGGAGAGGGGCCGGGGAGCTGTTTTTT
TRBJ1-2 | NA | TRBV19 | NA | CASSIVGSYYGYTF | TGTGCCAGTAGTATAGTTGGATCCTACTATGGCTACACCTTC
TRBJ2-3 | NA | TRBV20-1 | few | CSARPPRHPTDTQYF | TGCAGTGCTAGGCCCCCCCGCCATCCGACAGATACGCAGTATTTT
TRBJ1-2 | TRBD1 | TRBV20-1 | few | CSARTGNYGYTF | TGCAGTGCTCGGACAGGGAACTATGGCTACACCTTC
TRBJ1-5 | NA | TRBV20-1 | NA | CSALIGGRRSNQPQHF | TGCAGTGCCCTCATTGGGGGGCGGAGAAGCAATCAGCCCCAGCATTTT
TRBJ1-2 | NA | TRBV6-1 | NA | CASTTRVDYGYTF | TGTGCCAGCACCACGAGGGTTGACTATGGCTACACCTTC
TRBJ1-6 | NA | TRBV20-1 | few | CSARPPGWSPLHF | TGCAGTGCTAGACCCCCCGGGTGGTCACCCCTCCACTTT
TRBJ2-3 | TRBD1 | TRBV20-1 | NA | CSARDQDRGGRTDTQYF | TGCAGTGCTAGAGATCAGGACAGGGGAGGTCGCACAGATACGCAGTATTTT
TRBJ1-1 | TRBD1 | TRBV7-8 | NA | CASSLYRGIQDTEAFF | TGTGCCAGCAGCTTATACAGGGGGATACAGGACACTGAAGCTTTCTTT
TRBJ1-3 | TRBD1 | TRBV6-1 | NA | CASSRQGWSGNTIYF | TGTGCCAGCAGCAGACAGGGATGGTCTGGAAACACCATATATTTT
TRBJ1-6 | NA | TRBV7-8 | few | CASSLGISYNSPLHF | TGTGCCAGCAGCCTGGGGATCTCCTATAATTCACCCCTCCACTTT
TRBJ2-3 | TRBD2 | TRBV11-3 | NA | CASSQAGADTQYF | TGTGCCAGCAGCCAGGCGGGGGCAGATACGCAGTATTTT
TRBJ2-5 | TRBD1 | TRBV29-1 | few | CSVADRGAETQYF | TGCAGCGTTGCGGACAGGGGCGCGGAGACCCAGTACTTC
TRBJ1-1 | NA | TRBV6-5 | NA | CASSYPPTAFF | TGTGCCAGCAGTTACCCCCCGACAGCTTTCTTT
TRBJ2-1 | NA | TRBV6-2/TRBV6-3 | once | CASRELDNEQFF | TGTGCCAGCAGGGAGCTCGACAATGAGCAGTTCTTC
TRBJ2-3 | NA | TRBV6-1 | NA | CASRETGTDTQYF | TGTGCCAGCAGGGAGACTGGCACAGATACGCAGTATTTT